The 13 T cell receptor beta chains reported below all come from one sample, sequenced in a study of blood T cell repertoires in COVID-19. Data came from immunoSEQ multiplex PCR; TCRdb stores just in-frame clones and leaves some out. Among roughly 230,000 clones listed, approximately 84% were seen once. Input material: peripheral blood. The receptors derive from a woman older than 75 with acute or convalescent COVID-19.

The CDR3 is CASSQDNLIIGTDTQYF. The CDR3 DNA reads TGCGCCAGCAGCCAAGATAACCTCATAATCGGTACAGATACGCAGTATTTT. The chain employs TRBV4-1 and TRBJ2-3, with D unclear. The germline V and J ends were trimmed by 0 bases and 3 bases, with 16 bases remaining between them. CDR1 is MGHRA and CDR2 is YSYEKL in the germline V gene. This CDR3 contains 17 residues.

The chain recombines TRBV28 with TRBJ2-4, with 10 bases identical to TRBD1. The CDR3 sequence is 18 residues long. The germline gives CDR1 MDHEN, CDR2 SYDVKM. Trimming cost V 6 bases and J 0 bases; bases outside gene matches: 11. The CDR3 here is CASSRGQGWGTAKNIQYF. The CDR3 DNA reads as TGTGCCAGCAGCCGGGGACAGGGGTGGGGAACAGCCAAAAACATTCAGTACTTC.

The V call is TRBV7-9, the J call TRBJ1-1; perhaps TRBD1 as D (5 bases). The V gene's germline CDR1 is SEHNR and CDR2 FQNEAQ (reference sequence). The CDR3 loop spans 14 amino acids. Trimming stripped 4 bases from V and 1 base from J, with 10 bases between. Here the CDR3 DNA reads TGTGCCAGCAGCTCACAGGTGGAGAACACTGAAGCTTTCTTT. Translated, it gives CASSSQVENTEAFF.

The chain employs TRBV25-1 and TRBJ2-1, with 12 positions matching TRBD2. V shed 3 bases, J shed 12 bases, and the junction held 9 bases outside the gene matches. The V gene's germline CDR1 is MGHDK and CDR2 SYGVNS. This CDR3 is 15 amino acids long. This chain's CDR3 is CASSDLGLAGYMQFF. The CDR3 coding sequence is TGTGCCAGCAGTGATCTAGGACTAGCGGGATACATGCAGTTCTTC.

The chain has TRBV2 and TRBJ1-3, with 10 bases fitting TRBD1. V gave up 6 bases and J gave up 3 bases; unmatched junction bases: 5. Germline-derived CDR1 and CDR2 are SNHLY and FYNNEI. This CDR3 is built from 15 residues. CDR3 sequence reads: CASRKGQGSGNTIYF. The DNA for the CDR3 is TGTGCCAGCAGGAAGGGACAGGGGAGTGGAAACACCATATATTTT.

The chain employs TRBV5-4 and TRBJ2-7; TRBD2 agrees at 9 bases. The CDR3 covers 14 residues. Unmatched junction bases numbered 8, after V lost 6 bases and J lost 4 bases. Germline V gives CDR1 SGHNT, CDR2 YYREEE (reference sequence). CDR3 nucleotides: TGTGCCAGCACCCGGGGGCTAGCGGGGTACGAGCAGTACTTC. Translated, it gives CASTRGLAGYEQYF.

This clone was picked up a small number of times. The chain couples TRBV27 to TRBJ2-7; 8 nucleotides line up with TRBD1. The CDR3 consists of 13 residues. Unmatched junction bases numbered 5, after V lost 4 bases and J lost 6 bases. Germline V gives CDR1 MNHEY, CDR2 SMNVEV (reference sequence). The CDR3 DNA reads TGTGCCAGCAGTTCATTAGACAGGGGCGAGCAGTACTTC. Protein product: CASSSLDRGEQYF.

V gene TRBV3-1 (or the pseudogene TRBV3-2) combines with J gene TRBJ2-2; 9 positions agree with TRBD1. V lost 4 bases, J lost 4 bases, and 19 bases stayed unmatched. The CDR3 runs 20 residues. Germline CDR1 LGHDT, CDR2 YNNKEL (reference sequence). This CDR3 is CASSPLEGQGTHGPTGELFF. CDR3 coding DNA: TGTGCCAGCAGCCCCCTAGAGGGACAGGGCACCCACGGCCCCACCGGGGAGCTGTTTTTT.

A remark on this clone: Other DNA sequences from this sample encode an identical CDR3 as well. The chain recombines TRBV5-1 with TRBJ2-7; 12 bases fit TRBD1. The CDR3 is made up of 15 amino acids. Germline CDR1 reads SGHRS; CDR2 reads YFSETQ. J lost 1 base, V lost 4 bases, and 3 bases had no gene match. Here the CDR3 DNA reads TGCGCCAGCAGCCCGGGACAGGGGGCTTCCTACGAGCAGTACTTC. It translates to CASSPGQGASYEQYF.

The chain uses TRBV12-3 or TRBV12-4 and TRBJ2-1, with a weak D call TRBD2 (6 bases). Trimming removed 6 bases at V and 9 bases at J, with 9 bases between. There are 11 residues in the CDR3. In DNA, the CDR3 is TGTGCCAGCAGCCGCGGGGTTGAGCAGTTCTTC. Its protein is CASSRGVEQFF.

This clone showed up just once. One end of the junction does not line up with germline, which may come from a read error. The gene calls are TRBV28 and TRBJ1-2; D remains ambiguous. The CDR3 runs 9 residues. Germline CDR1 and CDR2: MDHEN and SYDVKM. In nucleotides, the CDR3 is TGTGCCAGCAGCTCGTTAAGCGCCTTC. As protein: CASSSLSAF.

CDR3 protein: CASSIVFFGTDTGELFF. The CDR3 region has the DNA TGTGCCAGTAGTATAGTTTTTTTTGGGACAGACACCGGGGAGCTGTTTTTT. The chain has TRBV19 and TRBJ2-2; 7 bases are a match to TRBD1. V shed 1 base, J shed 3 bases, and the junction held 8 bases outside the gene matches. The CDR3 is 17 residues long. The V gene's germline CDR1 is LNHDA and CDR2 SQIVND (reference sequence).

This clone appeared a few times. J is TRBJ2-7 and V is TRBV29-1; unclear D gene. V lost 0 bases, J lost 5 bases, and 8 bases lay in between. CDR3 size: 12 residues. Germline CDR1 and CDR2: SQVTM and ANQGSEA. Here the CDR3 reads CSVEDRRDEQYF. CDR3 sequence (DNA): TGCAGCGTTGAAGATCGGAGAGACGAGCAGTACTTC.